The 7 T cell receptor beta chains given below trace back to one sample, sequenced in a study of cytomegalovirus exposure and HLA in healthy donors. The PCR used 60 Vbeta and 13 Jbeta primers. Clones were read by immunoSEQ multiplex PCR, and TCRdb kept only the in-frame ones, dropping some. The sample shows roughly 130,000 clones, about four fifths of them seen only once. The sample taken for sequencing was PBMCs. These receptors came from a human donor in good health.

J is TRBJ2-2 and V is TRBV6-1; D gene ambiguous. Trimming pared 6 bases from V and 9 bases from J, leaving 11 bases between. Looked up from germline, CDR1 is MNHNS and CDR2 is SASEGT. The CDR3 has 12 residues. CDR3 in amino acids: CASSNAGRELFF. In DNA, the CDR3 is TGTGCCAGCAGCAACGCCGGTCGGGAGCTGTTTTTT.

CDR3 residues: CASSSGQEAFF. CDR3 coding DNA: TGTGCCAGCAGCTCTGGACAGGAAGCTTTCTTT. The rearrangement links TRBV7-9 to TRBJ1-1; possible D gene TRBD1, 6 bases. The CDR3 runs to 11 residues. The V gene's germline CDR1 is SEHNR and CDR2 FQNEAQ (reference sequence). The V end was cut by 4 bases, the J end by 8 bases, with 8 bases between. The variable domain in full, completed from reference TRBV7-9 and TRBJ1-1, reads DTGVSQNPRHKITKRGQNVTFRCDPISEHNRLYWYRQTLGQGPEFLTYFQNEAQLEKSRLLSDRFSAERPKGSFSTLEIQRTEQGDSAMYLCASSSGQEAFFGQGTRLTVV.

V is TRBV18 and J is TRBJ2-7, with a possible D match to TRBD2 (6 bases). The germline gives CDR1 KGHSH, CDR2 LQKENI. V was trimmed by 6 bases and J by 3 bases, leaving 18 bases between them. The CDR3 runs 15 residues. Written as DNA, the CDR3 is TGTGCCAGCTCTCCCGGGGGTCTCACGGGCTACGAGCAGTACTTC. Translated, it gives CASSPGGLTGYEQYF.

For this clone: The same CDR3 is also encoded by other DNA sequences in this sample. CDR3 in amino acids: CASSSGQGSYNEQFF. The CDR3, as DNA: TGCGCCAGCAGCTCGGGACAGGGGTCTTACAATGAGCAGTTCTTC. The chain joins TRBV5-1 to TRBJ2-1; 10 positions match TRBD1. After removal of 3 bases from V and 4 bases from J, the junction contained 4 bases not matched to a gene. The CDR3 covers 15 residues. Germline V gene lookup returns CDR1 SGHRS and CDR2 YFSETQ.

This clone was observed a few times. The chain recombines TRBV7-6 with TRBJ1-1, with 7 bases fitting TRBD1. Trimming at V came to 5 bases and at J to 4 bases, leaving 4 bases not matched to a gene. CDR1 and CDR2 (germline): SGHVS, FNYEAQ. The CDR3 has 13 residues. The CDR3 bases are TGTGCCAGCAGCGGTACAGGGGCCACTGAAGCTTTCTTT. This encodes CASSGTGATEAFF.

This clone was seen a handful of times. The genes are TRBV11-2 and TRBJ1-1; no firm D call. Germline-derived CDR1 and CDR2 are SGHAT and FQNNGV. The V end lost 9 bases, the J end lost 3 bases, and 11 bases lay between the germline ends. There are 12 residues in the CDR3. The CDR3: CASRWGDTEAFF. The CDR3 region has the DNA TGTGCCAGTCGATGGGGAGACACTGAAGCTTTCTTT. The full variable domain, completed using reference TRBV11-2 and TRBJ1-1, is EAGVAQSPRYKIIEKRQSVAFWCNPISGHATLYWYQQILGQGPKLLIQFQNNGVVDDSQLPKDRFSAERLKGVDSTLKIQPAKLEDSAVYLCASRWGDTEAFFGQGTRLTVV.

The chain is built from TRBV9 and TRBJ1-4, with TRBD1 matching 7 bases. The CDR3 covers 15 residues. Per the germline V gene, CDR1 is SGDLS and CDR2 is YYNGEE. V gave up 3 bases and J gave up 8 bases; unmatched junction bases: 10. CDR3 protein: CASSDQQGKYEKLFF. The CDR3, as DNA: TGTGCCAGCAGCGACCAACAGGGGAAGTACGAAAAACTGTTTTTT.